The rows below give T cell receptor beta chains drawn from one sample of a study of T cells in Graves' hyperthyroidism and ophthalmopathy. MiXCR, run by TCRdb on the multiplex PCR reads, gives a single entry per CDR3 protein. The data hold about 400,000 distinct CDR3 sequences, with 15% observed a single time. The source material was blood. These receptors were taken from a woman aged 25 to 39 with Graves' hyperthyroidism. CDR3s include the opening cysteine and the closing phenylalanine or tryptophan. The order of the fields is D gene, V gene, clone size, J gene, CDR3 protein, CDR3 DNA. D genes are given only for firm matches. Not every row has a clone size; where given, it reads once, few, many or a size class.

D: -; V: TRBV20-1; size: -; J: TRBJ1-4; CDR3: CSASLGQSGEKLFF; DNA: TGCAGTGCTAGTCTGGGTCAGAGCGGAGAAAAACTGTTTTTT
D: -; V: TRBV30; size: many; J: TRBJ1-3; CDR3: CAWGEENTIYF; DNA: TGTGCCTGGGGTGAGGAGAACACCATATATTTT
D: TRBD1; V: TRBV11-3; size: few; J: TRBJ2-2; CDR3: CASSPRGMPNTGELFF; DNA: TGTGCCAGCAGCCCCAGGGGGATGCCGAACACCGGGGAGCTGTTTTTT
D: -; V: TRBV10-3; size: few; J: TRBJ2-1; CDR3: CAISDAGDEQFF; DNA: TGTGCCATCAGTGACGCCGGGGATGAGCAGTTCTTC
D: TRBD2; V: TRBV6-1; size: -; J: TRBJ2-7; CDR3: CASRLTSGTSYEQYF; DNA: TGTGCCAGCAGACTGACTAGCGGGACCTCCTACGAGCAGTACTTC
D: TRBD1; V: TRBV30; size: -; J: TRBJ2-4; CDR3: CAWSDPGQLAKNIQYF; DNA: TGTGCCTGGAGTGACCCGGGACAGCTAGCCAAAAACATTCAGTACTTC
D: -; V: TRBV4-2; size: many; J: TRBJ2-1; CDR3: CASSQPLGDEQFF; DNA: TGTGCCAGCAGCCAACCCCTTGGAGATGAGCAGTTCTTC
D: -; V: TRBV19; size: -; J: TRBJ2-2; CDR3: CASNRAGTIGELFF; DNA: TGTGCCAGTAATCGGGCCGGGACGATCGGGGAGCTGTTTTTT
D: -; V: TRBV28; size: once; J: TRBJ2-7; CDR3: CASRSGFTYEQYF; DNA: TGTGCCAGCAGAAGCGGCTTTACCTACGAGCAGTACTTC
D: TRBD1; V: TRBV5-1; size: -; J: TRBJ2-2; CDR3: CASNAELGQGLPNTGELFF; DNA: TGCGCCAGCAATGCGGAACTGGGACAGGGCCTTCCGAACACCGGGGAGCTGTTTTTT
D: TRBD2; V: TRBV20-1; size: many; J: TRBJ2-7; CDR3: CSASPGTSGRKQYF; DNA: TGCAGTGCTAGCCCCGGGACTAGCGGGAGGAAGCAGTACTTC
D: TRBD1; V: TRBV29-1; size: few; J: TRBJ2-2; CDR3: CSVDSAGGLTGELFF; DNA: TGCAGCGTTGACTCGGCAGGGGGCCTCACCGGGGAGCTGTTTTTT
D: -; V: TRBV7-9; size: -; J: TRBJ2-4; CDR3: CASSSLTGLAKNIQYF; DNA: TGTGCCAGCAGCTCTCTCACAGGCCTAGCCAAAAACATTCAGTACTTC
D: -; V: TRBV20-1; size: many; J: TRBJ2-7; CDR3: CSAVSGDSYEQYF; DNA: TGCAGTGCTGTTTCCGGGGACTCCTACGAGCAGTACTTC
D: TRBD1; V: TRBV20-1; size: -; J: TRBJ1-1; CDR3: CSANRQGVTNEMAFF; DNA: TGCAGTGCTAATAGACAGGGGGTGACGAACGAGATGGCTTTCTTT
D: -; V: TRBV27; size: many; J: TRBJ2-7; CDR3: CASSLSSSGRWNEQYF; DNA: TGTGCCAGCAGTTTATCGTCCAGCGGGCGCTGGAACGAGCAGTACTTC
D: -; V: TRBV2; size: -; J: TRBJ2-5; CDR3: CASTVESGYQYF; DNA: TGTGCCAGCACCGTCGAATCAGGGTACCAGTACTTC
D: TRBD1; V: TRBV18; size: few; J: TRBJ1-2; CDR3: CASSGGQGSGYGYTF; DNA: TGTGCCAGCTCAGGAGGACAGGGTTCGGGCTATGGCTACACCTTC
D: TRBD2; V: TRBV7-3; size: -; J: TRBJ2-3; CDR3: CASSLTPTSGPDTQYF; DNA: TGTGCCAGCAGCTTGACACCGACTAGCGGCCCAGATACGCAGTATTTT
D: TRBD2; V: TRBV20-1; size: many; J: TRBJ2-1; CDR3: CSARVGLAGGQRSSYNEQFF; DNA: TGCAGTGCTAGAGTTGGTCTAGCGGGAGGCCAAAGGAGCTCCTACAATGAGCAGTTCTTC
D: -; V: TRBV28; size: few; J: TRBJ2-7; CDR3: CASSLGSVSSYEQYF; DNA: TGTGCCAGCAGTTTAGGGTCAGTGAGCTCCTACGAGCAGTACTTC
D: -; V: TRBV27; size: many; J: TRBJ1-5; CDR3: CASSWIRRPDSYSNQPQHF; DNA: TGTGCCAGCAGTTGGATTCGCCGTCCGGATTCTTATAGCAATCAGCCCCAGCATTTT
D: -; V: TRBV14; size: -; J: TRBJ2-3; CDR3: CASSLRSFGTDTQYF; DNA: TGTGCCAGCAGCCTGAGGTCGTTTGGAACAGATACGCAGTATTTT
D: -; V: TRBV28; size: many; J: TRBJ2-5; CDR3: CASSFGGRQEETQYF; DNA: TGTGCCAGCAGTTTTGGGGGACGGCAAGAAGAGACCCAGTACTTC